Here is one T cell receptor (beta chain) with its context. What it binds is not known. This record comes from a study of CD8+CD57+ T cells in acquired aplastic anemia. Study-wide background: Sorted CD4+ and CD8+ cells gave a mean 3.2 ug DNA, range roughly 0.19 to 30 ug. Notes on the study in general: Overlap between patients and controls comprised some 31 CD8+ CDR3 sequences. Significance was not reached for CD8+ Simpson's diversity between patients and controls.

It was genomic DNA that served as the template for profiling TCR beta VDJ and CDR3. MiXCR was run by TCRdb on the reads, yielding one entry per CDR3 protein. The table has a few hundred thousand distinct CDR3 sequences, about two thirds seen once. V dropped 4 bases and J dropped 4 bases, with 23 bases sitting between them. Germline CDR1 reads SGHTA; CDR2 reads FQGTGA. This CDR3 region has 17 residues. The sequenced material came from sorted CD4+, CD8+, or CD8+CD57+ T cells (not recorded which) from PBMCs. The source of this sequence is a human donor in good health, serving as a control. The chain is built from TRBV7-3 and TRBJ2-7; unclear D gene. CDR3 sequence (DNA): TGTGCCAGCAGCTCAACCCGGAATAGGCGACTTCCATACGAGCAGTACTTC. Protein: CASSSTRNRRLPYEQYF.